The following is a T cell receptor (beta chain) sequence with its context. What this receptor recognizes is not known. No base quality information exists; no much larger clone differs at one position. This sample was included in a study of cytomegalovirus exposure and HLA in healthy donors (dated by TCRdb to 2015 to 2018). For context, the study as a whole: An earlier analysis of some 550 of the donors reported about 250 Gb of sequence data and roughly 110 million unique TCR beta sequences from about 180 million T cells. An early release covering roughly 600 HLA-typed donors comprised around 300 gigabases of sequencing data and 65 million to 100 million unique TCR sequences. Among the roughly 390 genotyped donors, about 85% belonged to the genetic ancestry cluster associated with self-reported Caucasian donors. The study aimed to test whether signatures of past pathogen exposure could be identified by cataloging public T cell receptors. The study profiled the T cell repertoires of hundreds of subjects by immunosequencing and related them to cytomegalovirus serostatus. Besides the first cohort of 666 subjects, a separate validation cohort made up of over a hundred different subjects was used. High-throughput TCR immunosequencing, statistical association of individual TCRs with disease status, and machine learning were combined to predict cytomegalovirus infection status. In a later analysis, previously published TCR beta repertoires from 550 to 700 donors were re-analyzed and high-resolution HLA genotyping was added so that TCR occurrence patterns could be studied. The later analysis used no new phenotypic data to find candidate immune exposures, relying instead on TCR beta sequences and their occurrence across donors. An earlier analysis of more than 450 of the donors used high-throughput TCR beta sequencing to judge whether each TCR beta V gene segment behaved as functional or pseudogenic. Donor age, sex, ethnicity and CMV serostatus were compiled alongside the repertoire data. Genome-wide SNP genotypes for about 65% of the 666 donors were used in a later genetic analysis, which treated that subset as a discovery cohort. All discovery cohort repertoires had been generated using a single sequencing platform. Class I and class II HLA loci were covered by the typing at four-digit resolution. The number of typed donors differed by locus: roughly 620-630 for A, B, C, DRB1 and DQB1; approximately 520 for DQA1; approximately 600 for DPA1; and some 470 for DPB1. About five DR-DQ haplotypes were treated as single units for association and clustering because of strong linkage in the cohort. Among 300 to 500 genotyped donors of the cohort, an average of around 240,000 unique TCR beta nucleotide sequences was sequenced per donor, of which approximately 19% were non-productive.

The cohort comprised 710 or so healthy bone marrow donors. Cohort members were all nominally healthy when sampled, although unrecorded immune exposures were likely present. The donor tested CMV seronegative, placing the donor among the approximately 360 seronegative members of the cohort. Every donor gave a peripheral blood sample, and the peripheral blood mononuclear cells from that sample were used for TCR beta sequencing. Genomic DNA extraction from the blood cell samples was performed with the Qiagen DNeasy Blood Extraction Kit. Library prep was done by the immunoSEQ multiplex PCR assay. A mixture of 60 forward primers for TCR Vbeta segments and 13 reverse primers for TCR Jbeta segments was used in the multiplex PCR. A multiplex PCR assay on genomic DNA amplified the CDR3 region of rearranged TCR beta genes. Amplified TCR beta libraries were sequenced as 87-base-pair reads on the Illumina HiSeq System. Concerning the study's data processing: In a later analysis, roughly 80 million unique TCR beta chains were counted across the roughly 610 repertoires, and some 10 million of these chains were shared by at least two donors. A nearest-neighbor algorithm error-corrected the raw reads and collapsed the reads into unique sequences, merging closely related sequences to remove PCR and sequencing errors. To assign V, D and J gene segments, CDR3 sequences were aligned to IMGT reference sequences. For a sequence to be retained, a match of at least six nucleotides was required to both a V gene segment and a J gene segment. A rearrangement was called productive if the CDR3 had no stop codons and remained in frame with V and J, and every other rearrangement was called non-productive. CDR3 was defined according to IMGT convention as the region running from the second conserved V-encoded cysteine to the conserved J-encoded phenylalanine. The earlier analysis of about 560 of the donors excluded any sequence lacking an unambiguous match to a single V gene segment. In an earlier analysis of approximately 560 of the donors, a V segment was called functional when productive rearrangements were above 56.7%, and segregating when the standard deviation between donors exceeded 5%. A statistical classification framework was developed to diagnose cytomegalovirus status using the catalog of TCR beta chain sequences. A later analysis assigned V and J genes by comparing TCR nucleotide sequences with IMGT/GENE-DB human TR gene sequences. A later analysis assigned CDR3 sequences and most-parsimonious VDJ recombination scenarios with the TCRdist pipeline. In a later analysis, each TCR beta chain was defined by its CDR3 amino acid sequence together with its V-gene family, and reads without a unique V-gene family were excluded. As a way to deal with suspected cross-contamination and a sequencing artifact, a later analysis dropped nearly 600 nucleotide sequences that were highly shared and had low generation probability. In a later analysis, a clonal expansion index was calculated for each public chain from normalized within-repertoire ranks of inferred template counts. In a later analysis, generation probabilities were computed with a VDJ recombination model fitted to out-of-frame rearrangements, and the resulting probabilities were checked against IGoR. A later analysis scored TCR-TCR, TCR-HLA and TCR-CMV co-occurrence with hypergeometric tests, applying a repertoire-size bias correction to TCR pairs. To estimate false discovery rates, a later analysis permuted the HLA or CMV assignments 20 times. In a later analysis, co-occurring TCRs were grouped using DBSCAN, and TCRdist sequence similarity was added for clustering within HLA-allele-positive subsets. Co-occurrence clustering excluded repertoires with fewer than 30,000 or more than 120,000 public chains, plus five with anomalous nucleotide sharing. TCRdb stores this immuneACCESS table with in-frame sequences only. Part of the clones is absent; in the studies checked, under half of the shortfall reflects unresolved V genes, and no reason is known for the rest. V and J calls and clone size are given by that table; D and trimming were obtained from the DNA. This sample is represented by under 200,000 clones; approximately 78% of them were singletons. 3.1% of the sample belongs to the ten largest clones.

The CDR3, from cysteine to phenylalanine, totals 15 residues. The kept DNA is CDR3 alone, 45 bases in frame from the first base. CDR1 and CDR2 are read off the germline V gene as MGHRA and YSYEKL. The V end gives up 5 bases and the J end 7 bases, leaving 11 bases in the junction not matched to a gene. Overall study results and their limits: In a later analysis, TCR association rates were found to vary across HLA loci, with the most associated TCRs seen for DRB1 alleles and the fewest for HLA-C alleles. A further reported finding was that TCR beta sequences accurately predicted the HLA-A and HLA-B alleles for most subjects in the first cohort. A later analysis found that HLA-associated TCR beta chains were more clonally expanded and had lower generation probabilities than equally common non-associated chains. Because counts were too low, roughly 18 rarely observed V segments, including chromosome 9 orphons, were left out of the earlier analysis of 587 of the donors. For the cohort, immune exposure information was limited to CMV serostatus. Compared with the 666-donor mean, donors in an Asian-associated ancestry cluster had fewer N-insertions in productive TCRs, according to a later genetic analysis. Most TCR sequences were observed very rarely across donors, whereas some public TCRs were present in many individuals. Some IMGT-functional V segments, including TRBV6-2 and TRBV6-3, could not be distinguished by the 87-base-pair reads and were therefore excluded. The study gave a list of over 150 TCR beta chains associated with cytomegalovirus. The sequencing pipeline was judged likely to have produced a cluster of highly shared sequence variants as a technical artifact. An earlier analysis of around 540 of the donors showed that most TCR beta V segments appeared in productive rearrangements either about 87% or about 30% of the time, which broadly matched IMGT annotations. A later analysis found that most CMV-associated TCR beta chains appeared HLA-restricted, with HLA associations seemingly driven largely by CMV exposure. The classifier was reported to diagnose cytomegalovirus status with high specificity and sensitivity in both the original cohort and the validation cohort. In a later analysis, several top co-occurrence clusters were reported to appear linked to parvovirus B19, influenza, CMV and Epstein-Barr virus. This cohort had only TCR beta chains sequenced, and the lack of alpha or paired-chain data limited which features could be detected. Specific HLA alleles were associated with roughly 17,000 TCR beta sequences at a false discovery rate of 0.05 in a later analysis. Correlated functional status among segregating V segments might be attributable to linkage disequilibrium, but an unknown experimental factor could not be ruled out. Roughly uniform sequencing depth across donors was assumed in presence/absence analyses, although this assumption may not hold. Strong co-occurrence of HLA alleles, especially DR and DQ, made assigning TCR associations to individual alleles difficult. V-gene and J-gene trimming of TCR beta chains was associated with a missense DCLRE1C variant in a later genetic analysis, and the association was replicated in an independent cohort. The authors suggested that the approach could potentially be generalized to other disease states and immunological phenotypes. Because HLA typing was missing for some donors at each locus, association tests included only the typed subset. In vitro tests confirmed that a few of the cytomegalovirus-associated TCR beta chains recognize cytomegalovirus antigens.

This sequence uses TRBV4-1 and TRBJ1-5; TRBD1 matches 7 bases in the middle. This clonotype was obtained from a woman aged 35 to 49 in good health and CMV-seronegative. Sequencing input: PBMCs. The CDR3 loop reads CASSSYRGRGQPQHF. The bases are TGCGCCAGCAGCTCTTACAGGGGACGGGGCCAGCCCCAGCATTTT.